The T cell receptor beta chain under discussion was sequenced for a study of T cells in Graves' hyperthyroidism and ophthalmopathy. Study in general: Pretreatment peripheral blood was obtained at initial diagnosis.

There were TCR beta CDR3 regions amplified from RNA transcripts. HTBI primers were the set used in a first-round RT-PCR of the TCR CDR3. TCRdb processed the multiplex PCR reads anew with MiXCR; each CDR3 protein has one entry. The repertoire holds 700,000 to 950,000 distinct CDR3 sequences, with around 40% as singletons. Hyperthyroidism, newly diagnosed and lasting under 2 months, affected patients aged 18 to 65. Thyroid ultrasound, orbital computed tomography, clinical symptoms, and serum thyroxine and TRAb underpinned diagnoses. The CDR3 contains 9 residues. V lost 2 bases and J lost 9, with 3 bases in between. Germline V CDR1 and CDR2: SGHRS, YFSETQ.

The sequence came from a woman between 40 and 50 years old with Graves' hyperthyroidism. V and J are TRBV5-1 and TRBJ2-7; D is unresolved. Material for sequencing was blood. The CDR3 spells CASSFGQYF. In DNA form, the CDR3 reads TGCGCCAGCAGCTTCGGGCAGTACTTC.